This TCR beta chain comes out of a study of blood T cells in healthy people across ages. Healthy Caucasian individuals from Russia aged roughly 6 to 100 served as donors. They isolated at least 7 million PBMCs from each sample. There are a few counts of this clonotype. Its antigen is not identified. Alongside a J-beta primer mix, a sample-barcoded 5' primer served in a second PCR lasting about 6 to 12 cycles. Per sample, CDR3-containing paired-end reads numbered at least 2.5 million. MiXCR was run by TCRdb on the 5' RACE reads, yielding one entry per CDR3 protein. The table includes 800,000 to 950,000 distinct CDR3 sequences, almost 30% detected once. Study-level points and caveats: Roughly linearly, TCR beta diversity per million T cells fell as age increased.

This CDR3 has 14 residues. The germline V gene encodes CDR1 SGHRS and CDR2 YFSETQ. Trimming removed 2 bases from V and 8 bases from J, with 13 bases in between. The data also belong to a second study, concerning T cells of mothers and their children.

This receptor was taken from a woman between 40 and 50 years old in good health. Source material: blood. The V and J genes are TRBV5-1 and TRBJ1-4, with D uncertain. The DNA for the CDR3 is TGCGCCAGCAGCTTAGGGAGCCAAAAAGAAAAACTGTTTTTT. Amino acids: CASSLGSQKEKLFF.